These 30 T cell receptor beta chains were all obtained from the same sample, sequenced in a study of T cell responses to AZD1222 COVID-19 vaccine. Profiling relied on immunoSEQ multiplex PCR, and the TCRdb table lists in-frame clones only, not all of them. The repertoire includes around 160,000 clones, 75% to 95% of them detected once, and around 2.8% sits in the top ten. This sample comprised peripheral blood, obtained on day 0 of MenACWY control vaccination. The receptor source for this set is an adult in good health.

The chain uses TRBV28 and TRBJ1-5, with D perhaps TRBD1 (5 bases). CDR1 and CDR2 (germline): MDHEN, SYDVKM. CDR3 size: 18 residues. Trimming pared 4 bases from V and 1 base from J, leaving 20 bases between. CDR3: CASSSPGLLGSSNQPQHF. The CDR3 DNA reads as TGTGCCAGCAGTTCCCCAGGGCTGTTAGGGAGCAGCAATCAGCCCCAGCATTTT.

The chain has TRBV7-3 and TRBJ2-5; D is uncertain. The germline CDR1 and CDR2 sequences are SGHTA and FQGTGA. CDR3 size: 14 residues. With 3 bases removed from V and 0 bases from J, the gap between germline ends came to 8 bases. In DNA, the CDR3 is TGTGCCAGCAGCTTGGAATCTCACCAAGAGACCCAGTACTTC. This gives the protein CASSLESHQETQYF.

V and J are TRBV11-2 and TRBJ1-1, with 7 bases fitting TRBD1. Looked up from germline, CDR1 is SGHAT and CDR2 is FQNNGV. The CDR3 has 16 residues. The J segment lost 3 bases and the V segment lost 4 bases, leaving 11 bases of the junction unmatched. CDR3 nucleotides: TGTGCCAGCAGCTCGAGGGGGCGTGGGGGATACACTGAAGCTTTCTTT. Amino acid sequence: CASSSRGRGGYTEAFF.

V and J are TRBV9 and TRBJ2-6; D gene uncertain. The CDR3 sequence is 18 residues long. From germline, CDR1 is SGDLS and CDR2 YYNGEE. Between the trimmed V and J ends, which lost 0 bases and 0 bases, there was a span of 13 bases. The CDR3 coding sequence is TGTGCCAGCAGCGTAGGGAGACTCGGACCCTCTGGGGCCAACGTCCTGACTTTC. It is translated as CASSVGRLGPSGANVLTF.

This chain joins TRBV12-3 or TRBV12-4 and TRBJ2-2; D remains unclear. There are 12 residues in the CDR3. Trimming pared 4 bases from V and 5 bases from J, leaving 5 bases between. CDR3 DNA sequence: TGTGCCAGCAGTTCTCCTACCGGGGAGCTGTTTTTT. It is translated as CASSSPTGELFF.

The rearrangement joins TRBV5-6 to TRBJ1-2; D remains ambiguous. This CDR3 comprises 11 residues. V lost 5 bases to trimming and J lost 7 bases, with 9 bases between them. Germline V gene lookup returns CDR1 SGHDT and CDR2 YYEEEE. The CDR3 sequence is CASSRDSGYTF. The CDR3 region has the DNA TGTGCCAGCAGTAGAGACTCTGGCTACACCTTC.

V and J are TRBV5-1 and TRBJ2-3; D is unclear. Trimming took 0 bases from V and 6 from J, leaving 8 bases between them. CDR3 length: 13 amino acids. Germline CDR1 SGHRS, CDR2 YFSETQ. DNA for the CDR3: TGCGCCAGCAGCTTGGATTACGTCGATACGCAGTATTTT. It specifies CASSLDYVDTQYF.

The chain joins TRBV7-3 to TRBJ1-2; a possible D gene is TRBD1 (5 bases). Germline CDR1 SGHTA, CDR2 FQGTGA. There are 14 residues in the CDR3. Trimming pared 5 bases from V and 8 bases from J, leaving 18 bases between. This CDR3 reads CASSDRDGLGGYTF. The CDR3 DNA sequence: TGTGCCAGCAGCGATCGGGACGGTTTGGGCGGCTACACCTTC.

This chain joins TRBV10-1 and TRBJ1-1, with D possibly TRBD1 on 5 matching bases. This CDR3 contains 13 residues. The ends were cut back, 6 bases at V and 0 bases at J, with 8 bases in the middle. Germline V CDR1 and CDR2: WNHNN, SYGVQD (reference sequence). In DNA, the CDR3 is TGCGCCAGCAGCTGGGGGATGAACACTGAAGCTTTCTTT. Translated, it gives CASSWGMNTEAFF.

V usage is TRBV28 and J usage is TRBJ2-2; 13 positions agree with TRBD2. Germline CDR1 is MDHEN and CDR2 is SYDVKM. This CDR3 contains 16 residues. Germline trimming cut 7 bases from V and 3 bases from J; bases unmatched to any gene: 5. CDR3 in DNA: TGTGCCAGCAACCCTACTAGCGGGAGGGACACCGGGGAGCTGTTTTTT. Translation gives CASNPTSGRDTGELFF.

V is TRBV7-2 and J is TRBJ1-4; D not certain. The germline V gene has CDR1 SGHTA and CDR2 FQGNSA. The CDR3 covers 15 residues. The V and J ends lost 3 bases and 3 bases respectively, with 11 bases between them. The CDR3 DNA reads as TGTGCCAGCAGCTTCTACAGTAACCCTAATGAAAAACTGTTTTTT. This codes for CASSFYSNPNEKLFF.

The chain links TRBV2 to TRBJ1-1; 8 nucleotides align to TRBD1. This CDR3 comprises 15 residues. Germline CDR1 reads SNHLY; CDR2 reads FYNNEI. Trimming took 6 bases from V and 4 from J; bases not matched to a gene: 10. CDR3 region: CASSNQGAMGTEAFF. The CDR3 DNA is TGTGCCAGCAGCAATCAGGGGGCGATGGGCACTGAAGCTTTCTTT.

The chain combines TRBV15 with TRBJ1-1; D is undetermined. The CDR3 covers 14 residues. Germline V gene sequence: CDR1 LNHNV, CDR2 YYDKDF (reference sequence). The ends were cut back, 6 bases at V and 6 bases at J, with 17 bases in the middle. The CDR3 loop is CATSQGRFRPEAFF. CDR3 in DNA: TGTGCCACCAGTCAAGGAAGGTTTCGCCCTGAAGCTTTCTTT.

The rearrangement joins TRBV4-1 to TRBJ1-5; D remains unclear. This CDR3 region has 16 residues. With 1 base removed from V and 0 bases from J, the gap between germline ends came to 10 bases. CDR1 is MGHRA and CDR2 is YSYEKL in the germline V gene. The CDR3 DNA reads as TGCGCCAGCAGCCAAGCGGGCAGTATTAGCAATCAGCCCCAGCATTTT. Translated: CASSQAGSISNQPQHF.

This chain connects TRBV19 to TRBJ1-1; D unresolved. The CDR3 has 12 residues. The germline V gene has CDR1 LNHDA and CDR2 SQIVND (reference sequence). V shed 9 bases and J shed 1 base, with 9 bases lying between them. CDR3 loop: CASGSRNTEAFF. CDR3 coding DNA: TGTGCCAGCGGATCAAGGAACACTGAAGCTTTCTTT.

The chain links TRBV9 to TRBJ1-1; D might be TRBD1 (5 bases). CDR1 and CDR2 from the germline V gene are SGDLS and YYNGEE. The CDR3 totals 14 residues. Trimming left V 0 bases short and J 4 bases short, with 10 bases between. In DNA, the CDR3 is TGTGCCAGCAGCGTAGGACAAGGGGCCACTGAAGCTTTCTTT. Protein: CASSVGQGATEAFF. The entire variable domain, with the rest obtained from reference TRBV9 and TRBJ1-1, is as follows: DSGVTQTPKHLITATGQRVTLRCSPRSGDLSVYWYQQSLDQGLQFLIQYYNGEERAKGNILERFSAQQFPDLHSELNLSSLELGDSALYFCASSVGQGATEAFFGQGTRLTVV.

V is TRBV19 and J is TRBJ1-5; the D is unclear. V gave up 5 bases and J gave up 0 bases, with 11 bases separating them. The CDR3 totals 15 residues. CDR1 and CDR2 from the germline V gene are LNHDA and SQIVND (reference sequence). The CDR3 nucleotides are TGTGCCAGTAGTCCGGACGGGAATAGCAATCAGCCCCAGCATTTT. Its protein is CASSPDGNSNQPQHF.

This chain joins TRBV6-5 and TRBJ2-1; no definite D call. Per germline, CDR1 MNHEY and CDR2 SVGAGI. Trimming removed 6 bases at V and 9 bases at J, with 12 bases between. There are 12 residues in the CDR3. The CDR3 reads CASSRARVEQFF. The CDR3 DNA reads as TGTGCCAGCAGCCGGGCTAGGGTTGAGCAGTTCTTC.

This rearrangement joins TRBV5-1 to TRBJ2-3; 9 positions match TRBD1. Germline lookup yields CDR1 SGHRS and CDR2 YFSETQ. This CDR3 has 16 residues. V trimming: 4 bases; J trimming: 1 base; junction bases outside the gene matches: 7. CDR3 residues: CASSQQGAWGTDTQYF. As DNA, the CDR3 is TGCGCCAGCAGCCAACAGGGGGCTTGGGGCACAGATACGCAGTATTTT.

The chain couples TRBV18 to TRBJ2-7, with TRBD1 matching 8 bases. The CDR3 totals 15 residues. With 2 bases clipped from V and 5 bases from J, the junction kept 8 bases outside the gene matches. Per germline, CDR1 KGHSH and CDR2 LQKENI. The CDR3 nucleotides read TGTGCCAGCTCACCATTTCGGACAGGGAACCACGAGCAGTACTTC. This translates into CASSPFRTGNHEQYF. Complete variable domain (other parts from reference TRBV18 and TRBJ2-7): NAGVMQNPRHLVRRRGQEARLRCSPMKGHSHVYWYRQLPEEGLKFMVYLQKENIIDESGMPKERFSAEFPKEGPSILRIQQVVRGDSAAYFCASSPFRTGNHEQYFGPGTRLTVT.

This sequence joins TRBV5-8 and TRBJ2-4; 9 nucleotides match TRBD1. The germline gives CDR1 SGHTS, CDR2 YDEGEE. This CDR3 spans 15 amino acids. The V and J ends lost 3 bases and 1 base, in that order; junction bases with no gene match: 2. The CDR3 sequence is CASSWDRVAKNIQYF. The CDR3 DNA is TGTGCCAGCAGCTGGGACAGGGTGGCCAAAAACATTCAGTACTTC.

This clone was found once. The gene calls are TRBV12-3 or TRBV12-4 and TRBJ2-7, with D uncertain. V was pared by 5 bases and J by 6 bases, with 14 bases between. The CDR3 is 13 residues long. CDR3 loop: CASSQSDWGEQYF. The CDR3 DNA sequence: TGTGCCAGCAGTCAATCCGATTGGGGCGAGCAGTACTTC.

V gene TRBV10-1 combines with J gene TRBJ1-6; 7 bases are shared with TRBD1. The CDR3 extends over 14 amino acids. Germline lookup yields CDR1 WNHNN and CDR2 SYGVQD (reference sequence). With V trimmed by 8 bases and J by 7 bases, 8 bases remained unmatched. DNA for the CDR3: TGCGCCAGCTCCCAGGGGGGGGGCAATTCACCCCTCCACTTT. It codes for CASSQGGGNSPLHF.

V gene TRBV24-1 combines with J gene TRBJ2-5; D might be TRBD2 (6 bases). Germline CDR1 KGHDR, CDR2 SFDVKD. V gave up 1 base and J gave up 2 bases, with 13 bases separating them. The CDR3 has 16 amino acids. CDR3 sequence reads: CATSDLGGIGQETQYF. Written as DNA, the CDR3 is TGTGCCACCAGTGATTTAGGAGGGATCGGTCAAGAGACCCAGTACTTC.

This chain connects TRBV5-1 to TRBJ1-2; 7 nucleotides agree with TRBD1. With V trimmed by 4 bases and J by 7 bases, 4 bases remained unmatched. Per germline, CDR1 SGHRS and CDR2 YFSETQ. The CDR3 extends over 12 amino acids. In DNA form, the CDR3 reads TGCGCCAGCAGCACGACAGGGATTGGCTACACCTTC. Amino acid sequence: CASSTTGIGYTF.

On this clone: In the same sample, other DNA sequences code for this CDR3. The genes are TRBV2 and TRBJ1-1; D is uncertain. The germline gives CDR1 SNHLY, CDR2 FYNNEI. The CDR3 has 11 amino acids. V dropped 6 bases and J dropped 3 bases, with 5 bases sitting between them. The CDR3 DNA reads TGTGCCAGCAGCGGGGACACTGAAGCTTTCTTT. It yields the protein CASSGDTEAFF.

This chain links TRBV3-1 (or the pseudogene TRBV3-2) with TRBJ2-7, with 7 bases identical to TRBD1. This CDR3 comprises 13 residues. Germline-derived CDR1 and CDR2 are LGHDT and YNNKEL (reference sequence). Unmatched junction bases numbered 11, after V lost 10 bases and J lost 5 bases. This CDR3 reads CAISQDRFNEQYF. The CDR3 DNA is TGTGCCATTTCGCAGGACAGGTTCAACGAGCAGTACTTC.

DNA of the CDR3: TGTGCCTGGTGCCTCGGGTCGGGGGGGTTCGATACGCAGTATTTT. Its protein is CAWCLGSGGFDTQYF. This chain uses TRBV30 with TRBJ2-3; TRBD2 agrees at 8 bases. With V trimmed by 5 bases and J by 6 bases, 13 bases remained unmatched. Germline loops: CDR1 GTSNPN, CDR2 SVGIG (reference sequence). The CDR3 has 15 residues.

The chain links TRBV7-9 to TRBJ1-4; D is possibly TRBD1 (6 bases). The CDR3 length is 16 residues. Germline V gene data show CDR1 as SEHNR and CDR2 as FQNEAQ (reference sequence). The V and J ends lost 4 bases and 5 bases respectively, with 17 bases between them. CDR3 in DNA: TGTGCCAGCAGCTCCGTTCAAACAGGGAAAAATGAAAAACTGTTTTTT. It specifies CASSSVQTGKNEKLFF. Combining the CDR3 with reference TRBV7-9 and TRBJ1-4 gives the whole variable domain DTGVSQNPRHKITKRGQNVTFRCDPISEHNRLYWYRQTLGQGPEFLTYFQNEAQLEKSRLLSDRFSAERPKGSFSTLEIQRTEQGDSAMYLCASSSVQTGKNEKLFFGSGTQLSVL.

The chain employs TRBV2 and TRBJ1-1, with a tentative D call TRBD1 (5 bases). The CDR3 is 14 amino acids. CDR1 is SNHLY, CDR2 FYNNEI, per germline. Between the trimmed V and J ends, which lost 7 bases and 5 bases, there was a span of 17 bases. CDR3 nucleotide sequence: TGTGCCAGCATCTCCGGAAAGGGGAGAACTGAAGCTTTCTTT. Its protein is CASISGKGRTEAFF.